Presented here are 29 T cell receptor beta chains from one specimen sequenced in a study of blood T cell repertoires in COVID-19. Clones were sequenced by immunoSEQ multiplex PCR, and TCRdb holds only the in-frame ones, with some missing. The sample records about 210,000 clones, 80% to 85% being singletons. Material for sequencing was PBMCs or T cells enriched from blood (not recorded which). These receptors came from a woman in her 50s with acute COVID-19.

The chain uses TRBV7-9 and TRBJ2-7; TRBD2 agrees at 7 bases. CDR1 and CDR2 (germline): SEHNR, FQNEAQ (reference sequence). This CDR3 is 13 amino acids long. The V gene end was trimmed by 3 bases and the J gene end by 3 bases; junction bases not matched to a gene: 2. The CDR3 DNA sequence: TGTGCCAGCAGCTTTAGGACTAGCTACGAGCAGTACTTC. This encodes CASSFRTSYEQYF.

This clone was detected once. V is TRBV18 and J is TRBJ1-1; D remains ambiguous. Trimming left V 2 bases short and J 6 bases short, with 10 bases between. The CDR3 runs 13 residues. Germline V gene sequence: CDR1 KGHSH, CDR2 LQKENI. The CDR3 coding sequence is TGTGCCAGCTCACCAGGCCTTGAGGCTGAAGCTTTCTTT. Residues: CASSPGLEAEAFF. The full variable domain, rest sourced from reference TRBV18 and TRBJ1-1, is NAGVMQNPRHLVRRRGQEARLRCSPMKGHSHVYWYRQLPEEGLKFMVYLQKENIIDESGMPKERFSAEFPKEGPSILRIQQVVRGDSAAYFCASSPGLEAEAFFGQGTRLTVV.

The chain combines TRBV20-1 with TRBJ2-7; possible D gene TRBD1, 6 bases. V was cut by 3 bases and J by 7 bases, with 10 bases left in between. CDR3 length: 11 amino acids. The germline CDR1 and CDR2 sequences are DFQATT and SNEGSKA (reference sequence). CDR3 protein: CSARGAGEQYF. CDR3 in DNA: TGCAGTGCTAGGGGGGCGGGTGAGCAGTACTTC.

This sequence joins TRBV7-6 and TRBJ2-2; tentative D call: TRBD2 (5 bases). Trimming stripped 4 bases from V and 6 bases from J, with 21 bases between. Germline V gene data show CDR1 as SGHVS and CDR2 as FNYEAQ. This CDR3 comprises 17 residues. CDR3 amino acids: CASSSEDGLARSGELFF. DNA of the CDR3: TGTGCCAGCAGCTCAGAAGACGGGTTAGCGCGGTCCGGGGAGCTGTTTTTT. The full variable domain, its missing parts supplied by reference TRBV7-6 and TRBJ2-2, is GAGVSQSPRYKVTKRGQDVALRCDPISGHVSLYWYRQALGQGPEFLTYFNYEAQQDKSGLPNDRFSAERPEGSISTLTIQRTEQRDSAMYRCASSSEDGLARSGELFFGEGSRLTVL.

This clone showed up just a few times. The chain employs TRBV7-2 and TRBJ2-7; 7 bases align to TRBD2. The CDR3 length is 14 residues. The germline V gene encodes CDR1 SGHTA and CDR2 FQGNSA. Unmatched junction bases numbered 4, after V lost 5 bases and J lost 0 bases. CDR3 region: CASSQSGNSYEQYF. The CDR3, as DNA: TGTGCCAGCAGCCAAAGCGGGAACTCCTACGAGCAGTACTTC.

This sequence joins TRBV9 and TRBJ1-2; maybe TRBD1 (6 bases). Germline assignment: CDR1 SGDLS and CDR2 YYNGEE. The CDR3 is 17 residues long. Trimming pared 3 bases from V and 7 bases from J, leaving 25 bases between. The DNA for the CDR3 is TGTGCCAGCAGCGCATTTAAAGGGGTACAGGGAAAAAGTGGCTACACCTTC. Translated: CASSAFKGVQGKSGYTF.

The chain joins TRBV6-2 or TRBV6-3 to TRBJ2-7; D remains unclear. Germline-derived CDR1 and CDR2 are MNHEY and SVGEGT. The CDR3 loop spans 14 amino acids. Between the trimmed V and J ends, which lost 3 bases and 2 bases, there was a span of 11 bases. CDR3 DNA sequence: TGTGCCAGCAGTTATGAGTACGGAGCCTACGAGCAGTACTTC. Its protein is CASSYEYGAYEQYF.

This chain joins TRBV11-2 and TRBJ2-7; 8 nucleotides line up with TRBD2. This CDR3 has 18 amino acids. Germline CDR1 SGHAT, CDR2 FQNNGV. V lost 1 base, J lost 6 bases, and 17 bases stayed unmatched. Written as DNA, the CDR3 is TGTGCCAGCAGCTTAGTAGGCGGAGGGAGCGGGAGAAGGCCCGAGCAGTACTTC. This codes for CASSLVGGGSGRRPEQYF.

The rearrangement uses TRBV7-2 and TRBJ2-7, with D tentatively TRBD1 (6 bases). The CDR3 sequence is 16 residues long. The V end was cut by 1 base, the J end by 2 bases, with 15 bases between. The germline V gene encodes CDR1 SGHTA and CDR2 FQGNSA. CDR3 sequence: CASSLGLAGVAYEQYF. The DNA of the CDR3 is TGTGCCAGCAGCTTAGGGTTGGCAGGGGTCGCCTACGAGCAGTACTTC.

This clone showed up just once. This chain uses TRBV4-3 with TRBJ1-2; 10 bases align to TRBD1. CDR1 is LGHNA, CDR2 YSLEER, per germline. The CDR3 totals 15 residues. After removal of 1 base from V and 8 bases from J, the junction contained 7 bases not matched to a gene. In DNA form, the CDR3 reads TGCGCCAGCAGCCAAGGGACAGGGGGAGGGACGGGCTACACCTTC. The encoded protein is CASSQGTGGGTGYTF.

This chain joins TRBV18 and TRBJ1-3; TRBD1 matches 7 bases. The CDR3 contains 15 residues. J gave up 3 bases and V 3 bases, and 5 bases lay outside the gene matches. Germline V gene data show CDR1 as KGHSH and CDR2 as LQKENI. CDR3 nucleotides: TGTGCCAGCTCACCCCTAGGACAGGATGGAAACACCATATATTTT. It encodes CASSPLGQDGNTIYF.

The rearrangement uses TRBV10-3 and TRBJ1-5, with 7 bases identical to TRBD1. Per germline, CDR1 ENHRY and CDR2 SYGVKD. The CDR3 sequence is 15 residues long. V lost 5 bases and J lost 5; bases outside the gene matches: 9. The CDR3 nucleotides are TGTGCCATCAGTCCTACGACAGGGCCGGATCAGCCCCAGCATTTT. Encoded protein: CAISPTTGPDQPQHF.

V is TRBV7-8 and J is TRBJ2-3; D call uncertain. Germline CDR1 and CDR2: SGHVS and FQNEAQ. This CDR3 is 14 amino acids long. Trimming removed 1 base at V and 8 bases at J, with 13 bases between. CDR3 nucleotide sequence: TGTGCCAGCAGCTTAGGTCTAGGCCAGACTACGCAGTATTTT. Its translation is CASSLGLGQTTQYF. The whole variable domain, remainder taken from reference TRBV7-8 and TRBJ2-3, is GAGVSQSPRYKVAKRGQDVALRCDPISGHVSLFWYQQALGQGPEFLTYFQNEAQLDKSGLPSDRFFAERPEGSVSTLKIQRTQQEDSAVYLCASSLGLGQTTQYFGPGTRLTVL.

The gene calls are TRBV19 and TRBJ1-5; maybe TRBD1 (6 bases). The CDR3 spans 15 residues. In germline, CDR1 is LNHDA, CDR2 SQIVND (reference sequence). V lost 3 bases, J lost 1 base, and 10 bases lay in between. The CDR3 sequence: CASSMGALSNQPQHF. CDR3 DNA: TGTGCCAGTAGTATGGGGGCTTTAAGCAATCAGCCCCAGCATTTT. The full variable domain, in which reference TRBV19 and TRBJ1-5 provide the parts outside the CDR3, is DGGITQSPKYLFRKEGQNVTLSCEQNLNHDAMYWYRQDPGQGLRLIYYSQIVNDFQKGDIAEGYSVSREKKESFPLTVTSAQKNPTAFYLCASSMGALSNQPQHFGDGTRLSIL.

The DNA of the CDR3 is TGCAGCGCCTGGACTAGCGGGAGGTTGAATGAGCAGTTCTTC. It specifies CSAWTSGRLNEQFF. V and J are TRBV29-1 and TRBJ2-1; the match to TRBD2 covers 14 bases. J was trimmed by 7 bases and V by 7 bases; bases with no gene match: 6. The germline gives CDR1 SQVTM, CDR2 ANQGSEA. The CDR3 loop spans 14 amino acids.

The chain recombines TRBV2 with TRBJ2-3, with 8 bases that match TRBD2. This CDR3 has 15 amino acids. Germline V gives CDR1 SNHLY, CDR2 FYNNEI. J lost 1 base, V lost 4 bases, and 4 bases had no gene match. CDR3 nucleotides: TGTGCCAGCAGTGTCTATAGCGGGGGCACAGATACGCAGTATTTT. It specifies CASSVYSGGTDTQYF.

The chain links TRBV2 to TRBJ1-5, with D unclear. Between the trimmed V and J ends, which lost 6 bases and 0 bases, there was a span of 12 bases. This CDR3 region has 15 residues. The V gene's germline CDR1 is SNHLY and CDR2 FYNNEI. CDR3 nucleotide sequence: TGTGCCAGCAGGAACACAGATTATAGCAATCAGCCCCAGCATTTT. It yields the protein CASRNTDYSNQPQHF. The full variable domain, in which reference TRBV2 and TRBJ1-5 provide the parts outside the CDR3, is EPEVTQTPSHQVTQMGQEVILRCVPISNHLYFYWYRQILGQKVEFLVSFYNNEISEKSEIFDDQFSVERPDGSNFTLKIRSTKLEDSAMYFCASRNTDYSNQPQHFGDGTRLSIL.

The chain uses TRBV18 and TRBJ1-1, with D perhaps TRBD1 (6 bases). The V and J ends lost 4 bases and 1 base respectively, with 10 bases between them. The length of the CDR3 is 14 residues. The germline gives CDR1 KGHSH, CDR2 LQKENI. CDR3 region: CASSLGQSNTEAFF. In nucleotides, the CDR3 is TGTGCCAGCTCACTTGGACAGTCGAACACTGAAGCTTTCTTT.

The J gene is TRBJ2-3, the V gene TRBV6-5; 9 nucleotides align to TRBD1. V shed 6 bases, J shed 8 bases, and the junction held 12 bases outside the gene matches. In germline, CDR1 is MNHEY, CDR2 SVGAGI. The CDR3 has 15 amino acids. The CDR3 region is CASRPPGQGAGTQYF. The CDR3 coding sequence is TGTGCCAGCAGGCCTCCGGGACAGGGAGCGGGTACGCAGTATTTT.

The CDR3 sequence is CASSSPTGTANVLTF. The CDR3 nucleotides are TGTGCCAGCAGTTCTCCGACAGGGACCGCCAACGTCCTGACTTTC. The rearrangement links TRBV28 to TRBJ2-6, with 7 bases aligning to TRBD1. Germline CDR1 MDHEN, CDR2 SYDVKM. The CDR3 contains 15 residues. J lost 7 bases, V lost 4 bases, and 7 bases had no gene match.

The table lists this clone with a few counts. The J gene is TRBJ1-2, the V gene TRBV4-1; D uncertain. The germline V gene has CDR1 MGHRA and CDR2 YSYEKL. The CDR3 length is 15 residues. V was cut by 1 base and J by 4 bases, with 13 bases left in between. The CDR3 region is CASSQGPYYAYGYTF. The DNA for the CDR3 is TGCGCCAGCAGCCAAGGACCATACTATGCCTATGGCTACACCTTC.

The chain is built from TRBV3-1 (or the pseudogene TRBV3-2) and TRBJ1-2, with D possibly being TRBD1 (5 bases). In germline, CDR1 is LGHDT, CDR2 YNNKEL (reference sequence). The CDR3 is 12 amino acids. The ends were cut back, 6 bases at V and 8 bases at J, with 13 bases in the middle. The DNA for the CDR3 is TGTGCCAGCAGGAGGCAGGGCCGGGGCTACACCTTC. Translation gives CASRRQGRGYTF.

Turning to this clone: Different DNA sequences within this sample yield the same CDR3. The V call is TRBV18, the J call TRBJ1-2, with D possibly TRBD1 on 6 matching bases. CDR1 and CDR2 (germline): KGHSH, LQKENI. V gave up 1 base and J gave up 1 base, with 7 bases separating them. The CDR3 is 14 residues long. The CDR3 here is CASSPQGDNYGYTF. CDR3 nucleotide sequence: TGTGCCAGCTCACCACAGGGGGATAACTATGGCTACACCTTC.

The chain is built from TRBV20-1 and TRBJ2-7; D gene unclear. This CDR3 spans 11 amino acids. Germline assignment: CDR1 DFQATT and CDR2 SNEGSKA (reference sequence). The V and J ends lost 3 bases and 11 bases respectively, with 14 bases between them. The CDR3 protein is CSARRPPIEYF. The CDR3 DNA is TGCAGTGCTAGGCGTCCCCCAATCGAGTACTTC.

This clone was detected only a few times. This chain connects TRBV5-1 to TRBJ2-1; the match to TRBD2 covers 10 bases. Germline CDR1 reads SGHRS; CDR2 reads YFSETQ. The V and J ends lost 2 bases and 4 bases, in that order; junction bases with no gene match: 3. The CDR3 runs to 15 residues. Here the CDR3 DNA reads TGCGCCAGCAGCTTATTAGCGGGAGGTTACAATGAGCAGTTCTTC. The encoded protein is CASSLLAGGYNEQFF.

The rearrangement uses TRBV19 and TRBJ1-2, with D possibly matching TRBD1 (5 bases). Germline loops: CDR1 LNHDA, CDR2 SQIVND (reference sequence). With 6 bases removed from V and 5 bases from J, the gap between germline ends came to 13 bases. The CDR3 runs to 13 residues. CDR3 nucleotides: TGTGCCAGTAGCGGGGGTTCTTGGTATGGCTACACCTTC. This sequence encodes CASSGGSWYGYTF.

J is TRBJ2-6 and V is TRBV6-2 or TRBV6-3; a weak D match, TRBD2 (5 bases). This CDR3 comprises 17 residues. Trimming removed 2 bases from V and 0 bases from J, with 11 bases in between. The germline V gene encodes CDR1 MNHEY and CDR2 SVGEGT. The CDR3 DNA reads as TGTGCCAGCAGTTACCCAAGCGGTTTCTCTGGGGCCAACGTCCTGACTTTC. Its protein product is CASSYPSGFSGANVLTF.

The chain uses TRBV28 and TRBJ1-2; D is unresolved. Trimming left V 5 bases short and J 5 bases short, with 18 bases between. The CDR3 extends over 15 amino acids. Germline V gene sequence: CDR1 MDHEN, CDR2 SYDVKM. CDR3 nucleotides: TGTGCCAGCAGTCAAGAGGGATTGTTCATATATGGCTACACCTTC. It codes for CASSQEGLFIYGYTF.

This chain uses TRBV11-1 with TRBJ2-1; maybe TRBD1 (5 bases). The V end was cut by 1 base, the J end by 12 bases, with 7 bases between. The CDR3 length is 11 residues. Looked up from germline, CDR1 is SGHAT and CDR2 is FQDESV (reference sequence). The CDR3 region is CASSLGGWQFF. CDR3 nucleotides: TGTGCCAGCAGCTTAGGGGGCTGGCAGTTCTTC.